This T cell receptor (beta chain) came from a study of blood T cell repertoires in COVID-19. Study-wide context: Samples came from the United States, Italy and Spain, spanning acute and convalescent COVID-19. Sample material is recorded as cDNA or gDNA derived from T cells, B-cell-depleted T cells, or PBMCs.

Germline assignment: CDR1 SNHLY and CDR2 FYNNEI. The CDR3 totals 14 residues. V lost 7 bases, J lost 4 bases, and 6 bases stayed unmatched. Per the original methods: Amplified reference gene primers provided the basis for estimating nucleated cell counts. Generated by immunoSEQ multiplex PCR, the TCRdb table keeps only in-frame clones and is missing some. V and J calls and clone size are those listed in that table; D and trimming were worked out from the DNA. The sample yields about 250,000 clones, 88% seen once. The chain joins TRBV2 to TRBJ2-1; 8 bases match TRBD2. Sequencing used peripheral blood. The TCR sequence derives from a man at least 80 years old with acute or convalescent COVID-19. CDR3 sequence (DNA): TGTGCCAGCACCGAGCGGGAGAGGTACAATGAGCAGTTCTTC. This translates into CASTERERYNEQFF. Full variable domain (rest looked up from reference TRBV2 and TRBJ2-1): EPEVTQTPSHQVTQMGQEVILRCVPISNHLYFYWYRQILGQKVEFLVSFYNNEISEKSEIFDDQFSVERPDGSNFTLKIRSTKLEDSAMYFCASTERERYNEQFFGPGTRLTVL.